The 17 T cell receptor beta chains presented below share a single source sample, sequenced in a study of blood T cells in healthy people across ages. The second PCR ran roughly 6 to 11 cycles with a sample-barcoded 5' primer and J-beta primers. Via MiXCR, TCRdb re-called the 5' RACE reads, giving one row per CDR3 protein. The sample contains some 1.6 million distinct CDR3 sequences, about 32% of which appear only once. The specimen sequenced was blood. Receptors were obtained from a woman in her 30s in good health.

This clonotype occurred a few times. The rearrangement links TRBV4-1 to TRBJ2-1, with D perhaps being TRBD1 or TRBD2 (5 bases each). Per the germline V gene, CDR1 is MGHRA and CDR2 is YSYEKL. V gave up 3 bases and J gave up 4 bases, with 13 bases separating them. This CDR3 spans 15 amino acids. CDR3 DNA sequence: TGCGCCAGCAGCCAGCCTGGGGGTACGTACAATGAGCAGTTCTTC. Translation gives CASSQPGGTYNEQFF.

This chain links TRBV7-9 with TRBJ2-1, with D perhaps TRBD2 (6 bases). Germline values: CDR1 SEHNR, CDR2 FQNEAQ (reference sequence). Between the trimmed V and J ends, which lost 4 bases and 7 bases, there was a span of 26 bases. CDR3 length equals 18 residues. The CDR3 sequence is CASSSMTGGELRRNEQFF. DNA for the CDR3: TGTGCCAGCAGCTCCATGACTGGCGGGGAGTTGCGTAGGAATGAGCAGTTCTTC. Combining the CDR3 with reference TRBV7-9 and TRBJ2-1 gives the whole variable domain DTGVSQNPRHKITKRGQNVTFRCDPISEHNRLYWYRQTLGQGPEFLTYFQNEAQLEKSRLLSDRFSAERPKGSFSTLEIQRTEQGDSAMYLCASSSMTGGELRRNEQFFGPGTRLTVL.

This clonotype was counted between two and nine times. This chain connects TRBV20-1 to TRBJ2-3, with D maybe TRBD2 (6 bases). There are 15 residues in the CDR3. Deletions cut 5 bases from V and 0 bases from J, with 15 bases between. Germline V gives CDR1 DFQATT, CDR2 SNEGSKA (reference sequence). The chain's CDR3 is CSAPTTSSSTDTQYF. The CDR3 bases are TGCAGTGCTCCTACCACTAGCAGCAGCACAGATACGCAGTATTTT.

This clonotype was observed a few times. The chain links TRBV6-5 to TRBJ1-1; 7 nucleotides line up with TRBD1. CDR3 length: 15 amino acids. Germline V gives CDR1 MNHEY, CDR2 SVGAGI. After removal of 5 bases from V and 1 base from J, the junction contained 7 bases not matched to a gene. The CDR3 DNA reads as TGTGCCAGCAGTACGCAACAGGGGAAGAACACTGAAGCTTTCTTT. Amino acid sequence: CASSTQQGKNTEAFF.

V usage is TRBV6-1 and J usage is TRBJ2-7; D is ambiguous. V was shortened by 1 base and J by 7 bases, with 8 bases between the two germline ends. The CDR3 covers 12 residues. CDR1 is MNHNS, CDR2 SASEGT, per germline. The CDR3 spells CASSEDSAEQYF. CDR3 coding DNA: TGTGCCAGCAGTGAAGATTCTGCGGAGCAGTACTTC.

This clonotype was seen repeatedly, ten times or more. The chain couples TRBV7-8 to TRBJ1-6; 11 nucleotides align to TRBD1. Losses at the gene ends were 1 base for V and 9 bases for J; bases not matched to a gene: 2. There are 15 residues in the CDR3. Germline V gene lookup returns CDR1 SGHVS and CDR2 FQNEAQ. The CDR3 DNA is TGTGCCAGCAGCTTAGGGACAGGGGGCAGTTCACCCCTCCACTTT. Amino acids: CASSLGTGGSSPLHF.

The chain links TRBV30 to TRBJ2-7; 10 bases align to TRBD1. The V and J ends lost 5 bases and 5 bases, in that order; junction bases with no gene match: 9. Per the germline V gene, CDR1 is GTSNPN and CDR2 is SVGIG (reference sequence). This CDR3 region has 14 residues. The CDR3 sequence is CAWAEGTGAHEQYF. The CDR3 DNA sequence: TGTGCCTGGGCGGAGGGGACAGGGGCTCACGAGCAGTACTTC.

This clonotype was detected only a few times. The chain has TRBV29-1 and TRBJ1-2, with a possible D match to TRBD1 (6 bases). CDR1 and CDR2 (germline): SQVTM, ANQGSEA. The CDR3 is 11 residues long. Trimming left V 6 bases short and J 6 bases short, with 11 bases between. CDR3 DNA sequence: TGCAGCGTAAGGGGGGCTAATGGCTACACCTTC. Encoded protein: CSVRGANGYTF.

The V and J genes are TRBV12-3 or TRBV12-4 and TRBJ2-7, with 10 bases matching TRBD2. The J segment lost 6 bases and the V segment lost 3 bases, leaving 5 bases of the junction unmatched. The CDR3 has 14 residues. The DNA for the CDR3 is TGTGCCAGCAGTTTCAGCGGGGGGGCTTCCGAGCAGTACTTC. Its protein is CASSFSGGASEQYF.

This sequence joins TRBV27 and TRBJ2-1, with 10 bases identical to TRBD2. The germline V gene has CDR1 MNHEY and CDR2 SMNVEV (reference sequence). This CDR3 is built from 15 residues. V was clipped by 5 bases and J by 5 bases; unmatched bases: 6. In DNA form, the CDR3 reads TGTGCCAGCAGTCCAATCGGACTAGCGGACAATGAGCAGTTCTTC. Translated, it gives CASSPIGLADNEQFF.

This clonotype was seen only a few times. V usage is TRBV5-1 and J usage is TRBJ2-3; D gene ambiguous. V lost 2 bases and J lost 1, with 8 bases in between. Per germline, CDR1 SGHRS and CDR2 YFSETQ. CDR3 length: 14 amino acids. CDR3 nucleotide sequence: TGCGCCAGCAGCTTTGACGGACGCACAGATACGCAGTATTTT. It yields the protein CASSFDGRTDTQYF.

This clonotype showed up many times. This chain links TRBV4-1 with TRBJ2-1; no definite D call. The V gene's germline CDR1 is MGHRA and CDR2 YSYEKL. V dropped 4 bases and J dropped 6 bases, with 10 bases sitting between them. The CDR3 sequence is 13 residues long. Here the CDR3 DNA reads TGCGCCAGCAGCCCAGAGTGGGGCAATGAGCAGTTCTTC. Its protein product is CASSPEWGNEQFF.

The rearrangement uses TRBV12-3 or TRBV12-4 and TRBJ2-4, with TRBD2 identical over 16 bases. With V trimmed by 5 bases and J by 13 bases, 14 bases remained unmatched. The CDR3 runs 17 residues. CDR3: CASSTPGLAGGGGEQYF. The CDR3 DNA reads TGTGCCAGCAGTACTCCGGGACTAGCGGGAGGGGGCGGTGAGCAGTACTTC.

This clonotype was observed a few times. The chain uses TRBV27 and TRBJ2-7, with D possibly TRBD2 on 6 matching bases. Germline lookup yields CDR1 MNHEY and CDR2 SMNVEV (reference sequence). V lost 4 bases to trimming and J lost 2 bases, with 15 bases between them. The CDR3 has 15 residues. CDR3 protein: CASSYSGTLPYEQYF. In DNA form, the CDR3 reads TGTGCCAGCAGTTACTCCGGGACTCTACCCTACGAGCAGTACTTC.

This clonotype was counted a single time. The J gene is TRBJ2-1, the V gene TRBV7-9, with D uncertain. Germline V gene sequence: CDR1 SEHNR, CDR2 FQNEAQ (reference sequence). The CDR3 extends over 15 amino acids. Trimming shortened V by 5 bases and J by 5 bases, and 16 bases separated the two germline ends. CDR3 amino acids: CASSPPGNYNNEQFF. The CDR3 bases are TGTGCCAGCAGCCCGCCGGGTAATTACAACAATGAGCAGTTCTTC. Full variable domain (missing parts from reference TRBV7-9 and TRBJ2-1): DTGVSQNPRHKITKRGQNVTFRCDPISEHNRLYWYRQTLGQGPEFLTYFQNEAQLEKSRLLSDRFSAERPKGSFSTLEIQRTEQGDSAMYLCASSPPGNYNNEQFFGPGTRLTVL.

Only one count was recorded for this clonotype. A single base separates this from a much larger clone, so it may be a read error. This CDR3 reads CAISLTEYKQYF. The CDR3 DNA reads TGTGCCATCAGCCTGACGGAGTACAAGCAGTACTTC. The chain uses TRBV10-3 and TRBJ2-7, with D unresolved. Germline CDR1 is ENHRY and CDR2 is SYGVKD. CDR3 size: 12 residues. Trimming shortened V by 6 bases and J by 8 bases, and 14 bases separated the two germline ends.

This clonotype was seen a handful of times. The CDR3 region has the DNA TGTGCCAGCACTTTTCGATTAGGGGGGTGGACTGAAGCTTTCTTT. Amino acids: CASTFRLGGWTEAFF. The chain employs TRBV27 and TRBJ1-1, with D possibly TRBD1 on 6 matching bases. CDR3 size: 15 residues. V lost 7 bases and J lost 5, with 20 bases in between. CDR1 MNHEY and CDR2 SMNVEV come from the germline V gene (reference sequence).